The clone carrying this T cell receptor (beta chain) has a single count. MiXCR was run by TCRdb on the PCR reads, yielding one entry per CDR3 protein. Of about 10,000 distinct CDR3 sequences in the sample, around three fifths were seen once. These data belong to a study of tumor-infiltrating lymphocytes in oesophageal squamous cell carcinoma. V dropped 1 base and J dropped 7 bases, with 7 bases sitting between them. Germline CDR1 and CDR2: SGHTA and FQGNSA. The CDR3 is 13 amino acids. The genes are TRBV7-2 and TRBJ2-2; D unresolved. Sequenced sample: esophageal tumor tissue. This sequence originates from a male donor with esophageal squamous cell carcinoma. Written as DNA, the CDR3 is TGTGCCAGCAGCTTAGTGGCGATCGGGGAGCTGTTTTTT. Its protein is CASSLVAIGELFF.